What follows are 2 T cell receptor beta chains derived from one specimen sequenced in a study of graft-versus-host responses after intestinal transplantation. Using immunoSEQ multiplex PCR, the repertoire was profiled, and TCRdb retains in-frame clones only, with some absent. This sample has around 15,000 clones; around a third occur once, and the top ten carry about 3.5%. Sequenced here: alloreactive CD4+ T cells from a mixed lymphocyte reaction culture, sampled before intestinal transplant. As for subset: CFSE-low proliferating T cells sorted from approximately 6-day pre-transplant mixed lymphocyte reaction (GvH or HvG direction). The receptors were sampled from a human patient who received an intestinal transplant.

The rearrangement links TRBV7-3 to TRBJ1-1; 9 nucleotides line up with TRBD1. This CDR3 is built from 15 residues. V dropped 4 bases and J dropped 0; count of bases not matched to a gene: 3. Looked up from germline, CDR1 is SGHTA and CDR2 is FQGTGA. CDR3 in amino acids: CASSSGQGLNTEAFF. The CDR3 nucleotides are TGTGCCAGCAGCTCGGGACAGGGTTTGAACACTGAAGCTTTCTTT.

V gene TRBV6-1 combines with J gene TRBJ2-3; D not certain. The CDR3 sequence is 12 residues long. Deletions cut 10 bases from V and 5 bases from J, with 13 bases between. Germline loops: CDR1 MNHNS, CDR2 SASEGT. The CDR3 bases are TGTGCCACCCGGAACCGAGAAGATACGCAGTATTTT. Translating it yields CATRNREDTQYF.